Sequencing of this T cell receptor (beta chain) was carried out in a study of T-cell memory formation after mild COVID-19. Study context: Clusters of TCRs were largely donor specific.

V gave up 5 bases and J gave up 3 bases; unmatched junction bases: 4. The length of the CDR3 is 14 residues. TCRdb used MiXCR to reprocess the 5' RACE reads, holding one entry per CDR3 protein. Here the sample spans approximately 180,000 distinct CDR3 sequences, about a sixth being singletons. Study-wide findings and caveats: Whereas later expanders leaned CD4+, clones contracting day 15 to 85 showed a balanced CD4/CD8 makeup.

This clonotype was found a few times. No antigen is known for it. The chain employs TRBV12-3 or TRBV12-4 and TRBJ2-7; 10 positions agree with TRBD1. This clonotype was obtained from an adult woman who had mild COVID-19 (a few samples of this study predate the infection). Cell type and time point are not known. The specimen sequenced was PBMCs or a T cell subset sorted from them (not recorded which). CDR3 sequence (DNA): TGTGCCAGCAGTCCGACAGGGGGCGGCTACGAGCAGTACTTC. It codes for CASSPTGGGYEQYF.